The 9 T cell receptor beta chains below were found in one sample sequenced in a study of CD8+CD57+ T cells in acquired aplastic anemia. All patients picked for sequencing had shown, by flow cytometry, an expansion of CD8+CD57+ cells. It was genomic DNA that served as the template for profiling TCR beta VDJ and CDR3. TCRdb re-derived calls from the reads in MiXCR, one entry per CDR3 protein. Here the sample spans approximately 260,000 distinct CDR3 sequences, about 80% being singletons. The sequencing sample was made of sorted CD4+, CD8+, or CD8+CD57+ T cells (not recorded which) from PBMCs. These receptors were collected from a human donor with aplastic anemia.

The CDR3 here is CASSLASYNATHYF. CDR3 in DNA: TGTGCCAGCAGCTTAGCGTCCTATAATGCAACCCACTATTTT. V gene TRBV7-6 combines with J gene TRBJ2-3; D remains unclear. The CDR3 length is 14 residues. The V end was cut by 0 bases, the J end by 15 bases, with 19 bases between. Germline V gives CDR1 SGHVS, CDR2 FNYEAQ.

The rearrangement joins TRBV9 to TRBJ2-6, with D maybe TRBD2 (7 bases). The CDR3 runs to 17 residues. CDR1 and CDR2 (germline): SGDLS, YYNGEE. The V end lost 4 bases, the J end lost 11 bases, and 25 bases lay between the germline ends. CDR3 amino acids: CASSSGGGAYEQYVLTF. CDR3 nucleotides: TGTGCCAGCAGCTCAGGCGGGGGCGCCTACGAGCAGTACGTCCTGACTTTC. Using reference TRBV9 and TRBJ2-6 for the parts outside the CDR3, the full variable domain is DSGVTQTPKHLITATGQRVTLRCSPRSGDLSVYWYQQSLDQGLQFLIQYYNGEERAKGNILERFSAQQFPDLHSELNLSSLELGDSALYFCASSSGGGAYEQYVLTFGAGSRLTVL.

The chain recombines TRBV11-3 with TRBJ2-6; no clear D gene. The CDR3 totals 16 residues. The V gene lost 3 bases and the J gene lost 4 bases, with 13 bases spanning the gap. Per the germline V gene, CDR1 is SGHNT and CDR2 is YENEEA. The CDR3 is CASSLTGGYGANVLTF. Here the CDR3 DNA reads TGTGCCAGCAGCTTGACGGGTGGCTACGGGGCCAACGTCCTGACTTTC.

The genes are TRBV24-1 and TRBJ1-2; perhaps TRBD1 as D (5 bases). Looked up from germline, CDR1 is KGHDR and CDR2 is SFDVKD. The CDR3 has 13 residues. V shed 1 base and J shed 11 bases, with 13 bases lying between them. For the CDR3, the DNA is TGTGCCACCAGTGATTTCACCCAGGGCGGGTACACCTTC. Its protein product is CATSDFTQGGYTF.

As for this clonotype: The germline gene is not matched at one end of the junction; a read error may be the cause. The V gene is TRBV19, the J gene TRBJ2-3, with 7 bases identical to TRBD2. Germline V gene sequence: CDR1 LNHDA, CDR2 SQIVND (reference sequence). The CDR3 extends over 14 amino acids. The CDR3 spells CASSIASGAYKEQF. CDR3 in DNA: TGTGCCAGTAGTATAGCTAGCGGAGCCTATAAGGAGCAGTTT.

The rearrangement links TRBV20-1 to TRBJ2-7; D possibly corresponds to TRBD2 (5 bases). V was cut by 6 bases and J by 1 base, with 13 bases left in between. The CDR3 extends over 13 amino acids. Germline CDR1 DFQATT, CDR2 SNEGSKA (reference sequence). In DNA, the CDR3 is TGCAGTGCCCCGATCCGGGGATCCTACGAGCAGTACTTC. Translating it yields CSAPIRGSYEQYF.

This clonotype was counted a few times. Because the CDR3's place on the DNA is in doubt, the DNA is left out and the CDR3 is given as listed by TCRdb. This chain uses TRBV7-9 with TRBJ2-3; no check of the table's D call, TRBD1, against the DNA was made. CDR1 is SEHNR and CDR2 is FQNEAQ in the germline V gene (reference sequence). The CDR3 numbers 14 amino acids, ends counted. CDR3 region: CAGQGARETQYFDF.

This clonotype was found a few times. This chain joins TRBV2 and TRBJ2-1; 8 bases are a match to TRBD2. CDR1 SNHLY and CDR2 FYNNEI come from the germline V gene. This CDR3 has 16 amino acids. The V and J ends lost 6 bases and 8 bases, in that order; junction bases with no gene match: 15. CDR3 nucleotide sequence: TGTGCCAGCAGCTGGGAAAGAGGCGGGGGGAGCGATGAGCAGTTCTTC. Protein: CASSWERGGGSDEQFF.

This clonotype was seen a few times. The chain employs TRBV15 and TRBJ2-1; no clear D. This CDR3 has 13 amino acids. Per the germline V gene, CDR1 is LNHNV and CDR2 is YYDKDF (reference sequence). The germline V and J ends were trimmed by 5 bases and 7 bases, with 12 bases remaining between them. This CDR3 reads CATSPASLNEQFF. CDR3 DNA sequence: TGTGCCACCAGCCCAGCCAGCCTGAATGAGCAGTTCTTC.